The text below deals with one T cell receptor beta chain. The sample belongs to a study of CD8 T cells in Susac syndrome. Random hexamers were used to reverse transcribe an amount of roughly 0.45 to 1 ug RNA. Amplification of the TCR beta CDR3 was carried out by immunoSEQ multiplex PCR, which spanned a total of 54 Vbeta and 13 Jbeta segments. One entry per CDR3 protein, called by TCRdb with MiXCR from the immunoSEQ multiplex PCR reads. In the table there are 200,000 or so distinct CDR3 sequences, approximately 94% of which are singletons. The CD8+ and CD4+ T cells were negatively isolated, with the TEMRA cells enriched by FACS. The CDR3 is made up of 15 amino acids. The ends were cut back, 4 bases at V and 0 bases at J, with 10 bases in the middle. Germline V gives CDR1 SGHAT, CDR2 FQNNGV.

The chain has TRBV11-2 and TRBJ1-3; D gene ambiguous. Source material: CD4+ T cells from PBMCs. This sequence was found in a human donor with Susac syndrome. Here the CDR3 reads CASSSESYSGNTIYF. The CDR3 DNA is TGTGCCAGCAGCTCTGAGTCCTACTCTGGAAACACCATATATTTT. The full variable domain, in which reference TRBV11-2 and TRBJ1-3 provide the parts outside the CDR3, is EAGVAQSPRYKIIEKRQSVAFWCNPISGHATLYWYQQILGQGPKLLIQFQNNGVVDDSQLPKDRFSAERLKGVDSTLKIQPAKLEDSAVYLCASSSESYSGNTIYFGEGSWLTVV.